This T cell receptor (beta chain) was recovered during a study of blood T cell repertoires in COVID-19. In the source study's methods: Estimation of nucleated cell counts was performed using reference gene primer amplification. Only in-frame clones appear in the TCRdb table, and some are missing; sequencing was by immunoSEQ multiplex PCR. V and J calls and clone size are as listed in that table; D and trimming were resolved from the DNA. This table has 85,000 to 90,000 clones, around 80% appearing once. The J segment lost 2 bases and the V segment lost 0 bases, leaving 7 bases of the junction unmatched. Looked up from germline, CDR1 is SGHAT and CDR2 is FQNNGV. The CDR3 is 17 residues long.

J is TRBJ1-2 and V is TRBV11-2; 9 nucleotides agree with TRBD1. Sequenced material: peripheral blood. The source of this sequence is an elderly woman with acute or convalescent COVID-19. The chain's CDR3 is CASSLDHSGTGNYGYTF. The CDR3 DNA sequence: TGTGCCAGCAGCTTAGACCATTCCGGGACAGGGAACTATGGCTACACCTTC.